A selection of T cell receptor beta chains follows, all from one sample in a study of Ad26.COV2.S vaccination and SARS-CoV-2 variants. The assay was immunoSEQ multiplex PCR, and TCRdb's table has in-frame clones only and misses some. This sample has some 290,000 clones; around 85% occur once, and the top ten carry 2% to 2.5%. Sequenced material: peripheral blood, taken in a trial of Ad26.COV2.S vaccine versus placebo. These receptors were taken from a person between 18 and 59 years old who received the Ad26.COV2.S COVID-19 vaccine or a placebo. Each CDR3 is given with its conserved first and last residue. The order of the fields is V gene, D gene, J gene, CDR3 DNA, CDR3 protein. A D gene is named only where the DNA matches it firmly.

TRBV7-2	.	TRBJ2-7	TGTGCCAGCAGCTTAGGGCGGGTCTACGAGCAGTACTTC	CASSLGRVYEQYF
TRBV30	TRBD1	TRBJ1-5	TGTGCCTGGAGTCCGACCGGGACAGGTAGCAATCAGCCCCAGCATTTT	CAWSPTGTGSNQPQHF
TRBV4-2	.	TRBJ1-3	TGTGCCAGCAGCCCGGCAGGCGTAAACTCTGGAAACACCATATATTTT	CASSPAGVNSGNTIYF
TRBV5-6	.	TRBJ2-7	TGTGCCAGCAGCTCCCTTAGCGGAGGCAAATACTACGAGCAGTACTTC	CASSSLSGGKYYEQYF
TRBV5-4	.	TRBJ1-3	TGTGCCAGCAGCAAAACCACGAGCTCTGGAAACACCATATATTTT	CASSKTTSSGNTIYF
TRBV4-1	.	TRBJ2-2	TGCGCCAGCACTGATGAGGGGTCCGGGGAGCTGTTTTTT	CASTDEGSGELFF
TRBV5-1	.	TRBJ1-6	TGCGCCAGCAGCTTGGGAGCTGGGGGTCGGGATTCACCCCTCCACTTT	CASSLGAGGRDSPLHF
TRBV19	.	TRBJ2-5	TGTGCCAGCTCGGCCCGAGAGACCCAGTACTTC	CASSARETQYF
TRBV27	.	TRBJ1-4	TGTGCCAGCAGTACCGGGGCAGGCTGGCGGGAAAAACTGTTTTTT	CASSTGAGWREKLFF
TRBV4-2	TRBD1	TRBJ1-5	TGTGCCAGCAGCCAAGCCCAGGGGGCCGGGGATCAGCCCCAGCATTTT	CASSQAQGAGDQPQHF
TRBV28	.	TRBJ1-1	TGTGCCAGCAGCCATAGGACATGGGCGGACACTGAAGCTTTCTTT	CASSHRTWADTEAFF
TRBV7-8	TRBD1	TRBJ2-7	TGTGCCAGCAGCTGGGACAGGGGGTCGGGCGAGCAGTACTTC	CASSWDRGSGEQYF
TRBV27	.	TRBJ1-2	TGTGCCAGCAGTTTGAGTTTCGGGACACCAGCTAACTATGGCTACACCTTC	CASSLSFGTPANYGYTF
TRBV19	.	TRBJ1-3	TGTGCCAGTAGTGAGTTCAGTCCCTCTGGAAACACCATATATTTT	CASSEFSPSGNTIYF
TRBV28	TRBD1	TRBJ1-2	TGTGCCAGCAGTTCAGGCGCCGGGACAGTCTATGGCTACACCTTC	CASSSGAGTVYGYTF
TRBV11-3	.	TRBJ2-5	TGTGCCAGCAGCTCCCTGGGTGGGGGGCTGGAGACCCAGTACTTC	CASSSLGGGLETQYF
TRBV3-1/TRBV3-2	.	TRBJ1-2	TGTGCCAGCAGCCAAGGATCCAGTAACTATGGCTACACCTTC	CASSQGSSNYGYTF
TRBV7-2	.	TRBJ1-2	TGTGCCAGCAGCCCCAGCGGGGGCAGACCTAACTATGGCTACACCTTC	CASSPSGGRPNYGYTF
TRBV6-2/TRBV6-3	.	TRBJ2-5	TGTGCCAGCAGTTACAGTTCGGAGACCCAGTACTTC	CASSYSSETQYF
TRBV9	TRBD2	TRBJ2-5	TGTGCCAGCAGCGTAGCAAGCGGGGGGGCAGGGGAGACCCAGTACTTC	CASSVASGGAGETQYF
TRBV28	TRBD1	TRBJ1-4	TGTGCCAGCATTGACAGGGGGAGCTTTACTAATGAAAAACTGTTTTTT	CASIDRGSFTNEKLFF
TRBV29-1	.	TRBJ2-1	TGCAGCGTTGGGCTCTACAATGAGCAGTTCTTC	CSVGLYNEQFF
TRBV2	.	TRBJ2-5	TGTGCCAGCAGCTCGGTTGGGACCCAGTACTTC	CASSSVGTQYF
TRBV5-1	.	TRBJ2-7	TGCGCCAGCAGTTTCGGAAGCGACCGGGACGGGCACTACGAGCAGTACTTC	CASSFGSDRDGHYEQYF
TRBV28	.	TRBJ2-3	TGTGCCAGCACCCCCAGGGGATTCGGCCGCCAACAGAGCACAGATACGCAGTATTTT	CASTPRGFGRQQSTDTQYF
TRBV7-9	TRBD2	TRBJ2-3	TGTGCCAGCAGTCCGACGGGACTAGCGGGGGGGACCACAGATACGCAGTATTTT	CASSPTGLAGGTTDTQYF